This TCR beta chain derives from a study of cytomegalovirus exposure and HLA in healthy donors. The PCR made use of 60 Vbeta and 13 Jbeta primers. TCRdb's table, derived via immunoSEQ multiplex PCR, lists solely in-frame clones and lacks some. The data show about 180,000 clones, roughly four fifths seen once. The CDR3 consists of 13 residues. The V end was cut by 1 base, the J end by 4 bases, with 7 bases between. The germline V gene encodes CDR1 SGHTA and CDR2 FQGNSA. The source material was PBMCs. The V gene is TRBV7-2, the J gene TRBJ1-1; D ambiguous. This clonotype originated in a girl aged 5-17 years in good health and CMV-seropositive. The CDR3 DNA reads TGTGCCAGCAGCTTAGTGACTTCCACTGAAGCTTTCTTT. Amino acids: CASSLVTSTEAFF.